This is a list of T cell receptor beta chains from one sample in a study of long-term antiretroviral therapy in people with HIV. TCRdb's copy holds only in-frame clones and misses some; the assay was immunoSEQ multiplex PCR. Among about 20,000 clones listed, 75% to 90% were seen once. Sample: unsorted PBMCs, taken 1.2 years after starting antiretroviral therapy. Source of these receptors: a woman aged 40 to 49 with HIV. CDR3s include the opening cysteine and the closing phenylalanine or tryptophan. Fields, in order: J gene, clone size, V gene, D gene, CDR3 protein, CDR3 DNA. The D gene is left open where the match is weak. A row's size may be missing; if present it is once, few, many or a size class.

TRBJ2-2	NA	TRBV6-5	NA	CASSPRATGELFF	TGTGCCAGCAGCCCAAGGGCCACCGGGGAGCTGTTTTTT
TRBJ2-3	NA	TRBV10-3	NA	CAISGPGGISTDTQYF	TGTGCCATCAGTGGCCCAGGGGGGATAAGCACAGATACGCAGTATTTT
TRBJ1-5	few	TRBV6-1	NA	CASSEFNRQPQHF	TGTGCCAGCAGTGAATTTAACAGGCAGCCCCAGCATTTT
TRBJ1-1	few	TRBV7-8	NA	CASSLGAWGEAFF	TGTGCCAGCAGCTTAGGCGCGTGGGGTGAAGCTTTCTTT
TRBJ1-2	NA	TRBV29-1	NA	CSVRTGPNYGYTF	TGCAGCGTACGCACAGGGCCCAACTATGGCTACACCTTC
TRBJ2-7	NA	TRBV6-1	NA	CASSTGSYEQYF	TGTGCCAGCAGCACTGGCTCCTACGAGCAGTACTTC
TRBJ2-7	few	TRBV6-1	NA	CASSEGYEQYF	TGTGCCAGCAGTGAAGGTTACGAGCAGTACTTC
TRBJ2-7	few	TRBV2	TRBD2	CATHLSGTPYEQYF	TGTGCCACCCACCTTAGCGGGACCCCCTACGAGCAGTACTTC
TRBJ1-1	NA	TRBV5-8	TRBD1	CASSVTGGAEAFF	TGTGCCAGCAGCGTCACAGGGGGAGCTGAAGCTTTCTTT
TRBJ1-1	NA	TRBV6-1	TRBD1	CASSEARSSQGAVAFF	TGTGCCAGCAGTGAAGCGAGGAGCAGTCAGGGGGCCGTAGCTTTCTTT
TRBJ2-7	NA	TRBV12-5	NA	CASGIESYEQYF	TGTGCTAGTGGTATCGAGAGCTACGAGCAGTACTTC
TRBJ1-5	NA	TRBV6-1	TRBD1	CASRRTGVDQPQHF	TGTGCCAGCAGGAGAACAGGGGTAGATCAGCCCCAGCATTTT
TRBJ2-3	once	TRBV5-4	NA	CASSLSAVTPGDTQYF	TGTGCCAGCAGCTTGTCGGCGGTGACCCCGGGGGATACGCAGTATTTT
TRBJ2-6	NA	TRBV5-6	NA	CASSFLAYSSGANVLTF	TGTGCCAGCAGCTTTCTAGCCTATAGCTCTGGGGCCAACGTCCTGACTTTC
TRBJ2-7	NA	TRBV5-6	NA	CASSLAASNFYEQYF	TGTGCCAGCAGCTTGGCCGCCAGCAACTTCTACGAGCAGTACTTC
TRBJ2-3	NA	TRBV7-7	TRBD2	CASSLGSGSTDTQYF	TGTGCTAGCAGCTTAGGTAGCGGGAGCACAGATACGCAGTATTTT
TRBJ1-1	NA	TRBV4-1	TRBD1	CASSQGDRGYTEAFF	TGCGCCAGCAGCCAAGGGGACAGGGGATACACTGAAGCTTTCTTT
TRBJ1-5	NA	TRBV19	NA	CASSISGSNQPQHF	TGTGCCAGTAGTATTTCAGGGAGCAATCAGCCCCAGCATTTT
TRBJ2-7	NA	TRBV10-3	NA	CAISESGFGQYF	TGTGCCATCAGTGAGTCGGGGTTCGGGCAGTACTTC
TRBJ2-1	NA	TRBV7-9	TRBD2	CASSRRAGENEQFF	TGTGCCAGCAGCCGCAGAGCGGGAGAGAATGAGCAGTTCTTC
TRBJ2-3	NA	TRBV7-3	NA	CASSLTLVGLTDTQYF	TGTGCCAGCAGCTTAACCCTAGTAGGCCTCACAGATACGCAGTATTTT
TRBJ2-1	NA	TRBV30	TRBD2	CAWRVAGDYNEQFF	TGTGCCTGGAGGGTAGCGGGGGACTACAATGAGCAGTTCTTC
TRBJ2-5	NA	TRBV7-8	NA	CASSLPPRETQYF	TGTGCCAGCAGCTTACCCCCCAGAGAGACCCAGTACTTC
TRBJ2-1	NA	TRBV19	TRBD1	CASKVGTGESEQFF	TGTGCCAGTAAGGTAGGGACAGGGGAAAGTGAGCAGTTCTTC
TRBJ2-2	NA	TRBV5-1	TRBD2	CASSLEGTTPTNTGELFF	TGCGCCAGCAGCTTGGAGGGGACTACCCCAACGAACACCGGGGAGCTGTTTTTT
TRBJ2-5	NA	TRBV2	TRBD2	CASRDLGLAAETQYF	TGTGCCAGCAGGGACCTCGGACTAGCGGCAGAGACCCAGTACTTC
TRBJ2-7	NA	TRBV5-4	NA	CASSWGPNYEQYF	TGTGCCAGCAGCTGGGGACCGAACTACGAGCAGTACTTC
TRBJ2-7	NA	TRBV11-1	NA	CASSLVGQGNDF	NA